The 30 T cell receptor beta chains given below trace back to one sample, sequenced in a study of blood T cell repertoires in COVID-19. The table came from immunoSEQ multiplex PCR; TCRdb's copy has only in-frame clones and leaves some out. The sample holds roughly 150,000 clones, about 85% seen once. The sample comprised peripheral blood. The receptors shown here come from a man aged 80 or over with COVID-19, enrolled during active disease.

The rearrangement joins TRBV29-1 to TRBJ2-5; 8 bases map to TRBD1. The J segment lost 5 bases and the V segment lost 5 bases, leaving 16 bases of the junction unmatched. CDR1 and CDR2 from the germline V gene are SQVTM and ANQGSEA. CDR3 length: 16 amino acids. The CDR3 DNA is TGCAGCGTTCGTCAATCCTCCAGGGGGCCGTTGGAGACCCAGTACTTC. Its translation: CSVRQSSRGPLETQYF.

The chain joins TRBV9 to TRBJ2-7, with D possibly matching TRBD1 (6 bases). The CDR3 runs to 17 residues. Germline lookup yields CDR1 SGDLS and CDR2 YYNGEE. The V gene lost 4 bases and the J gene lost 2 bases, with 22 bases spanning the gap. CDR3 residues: CASSSTPQTGLPYEQYF. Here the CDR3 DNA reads TGTGCCAGCAGCTCAACTCCTCAAACAGGGCTACCCTACGAGCAGTACTTC.

The CDR3 sequence: CASSQNGIGELFF. In nucleotides, the CDR3 is TGTGCCAGCAGCCAAAACGGGATCGGGGAGCTGTTTTTT. The genes are TRBV4-2 and TRBJ2-2, with a tentative D call TRBD2 (5 bases). The germline V and J ends were trimmed by 2 bases and 7 bases, with 8 bases remaining between them. CDR3 length equals 13 residues. The germline gives CDR1 LGHNA, CDR2 YNFKEQ.

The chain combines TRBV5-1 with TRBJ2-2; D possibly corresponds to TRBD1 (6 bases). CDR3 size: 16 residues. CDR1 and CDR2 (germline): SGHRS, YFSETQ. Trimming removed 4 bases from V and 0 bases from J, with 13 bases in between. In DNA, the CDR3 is TGCGCCAGCAGCCTCCAGGGGCGCCCGAACACCGGGGAGCTGTTTTTT. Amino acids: CASSLQGRPNTGELFF.

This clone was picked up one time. In DNA, the CDR3 is TGTGCCAGTAGCCTAAGTTATCAAGAGACCCAGTACTTC. Amino acids: CASSLSYQETQYF. The J gene is TRBJ2-5, the V gene TRBV19; D is uncertain. The CDR3 has 13 residues. Trimming cost V 6 bases and J 2 bases, with 10 bases left between them. CDR1 is LNHDA, CDR2 SQIVND, per germline (reference sequence). Supplemented by reference TRBV19 and TRBJ2-5, the full variable domain reads DGGITQSPKYLFRKEGQNVTLSCEQNLNHDAMYWYRQDPGQGLRLIYYSQIVNDFQKGDIAEGYSVSREKKESFPLTVTSAQKNPTAFYLCASSLSYQETQYFGPGTRLLVL.

The CDR3: CSALDRGTNTGELFF. The CDR3 DNA follows: TGCAGCGCCCTGGACAGGGGTACGAACACCGGGGAGCTGTTTTTT. The chain is built from TRBV29-1 and TRBJ2-2, with 9 bases that match TRBD1. Trimming took 7 bases from V and 0 from J; bases not matched to a gene: 6. Germline lookup yields CDR1 SQVTM and CDR2 ANQGSEA. CDR3 size: 15 residues.

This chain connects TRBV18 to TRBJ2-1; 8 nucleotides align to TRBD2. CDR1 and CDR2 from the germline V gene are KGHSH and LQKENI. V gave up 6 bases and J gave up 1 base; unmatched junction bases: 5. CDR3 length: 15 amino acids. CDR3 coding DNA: TGTGCCAGCTCCATCGGGGGGGCGTCCTACAATGAGCAGTTCTTC. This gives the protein CASSIGGASYNEQFF.

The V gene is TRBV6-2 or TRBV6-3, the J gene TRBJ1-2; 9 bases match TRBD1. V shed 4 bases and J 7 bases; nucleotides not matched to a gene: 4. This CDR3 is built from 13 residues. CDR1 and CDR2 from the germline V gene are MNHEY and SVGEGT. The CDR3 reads CASSFTGGSGYTF. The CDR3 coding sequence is TGTGCCAGCAGTTTCACAGGGGGCAGTGGCTACACCTTC.

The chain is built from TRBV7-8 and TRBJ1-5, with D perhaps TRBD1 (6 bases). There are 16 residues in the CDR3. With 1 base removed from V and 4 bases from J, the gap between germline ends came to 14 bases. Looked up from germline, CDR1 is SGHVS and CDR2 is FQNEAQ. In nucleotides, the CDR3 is TGTGCCAGCAGCTTAGGGGCAGGGGATAGGAATCAGCCCCAGCATTTT. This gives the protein CASSLGAGDRNQPQHF.

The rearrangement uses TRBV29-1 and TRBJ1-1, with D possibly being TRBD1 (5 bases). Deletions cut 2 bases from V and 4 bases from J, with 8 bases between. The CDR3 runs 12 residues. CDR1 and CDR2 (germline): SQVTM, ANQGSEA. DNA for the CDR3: TGCAGCGTTGAAAGGAGGGGCACTGAAGCTTTCTTT. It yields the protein CSVERRGTEAFF. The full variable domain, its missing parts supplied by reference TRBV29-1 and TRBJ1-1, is SAVISQKPSRDICQRGTSLTIQCQVDSQVTMMFWYRQQPGQSLTLIATANQGSEATYESGFVIDKFPISRPNLTFSTLTVSNMSPEDSSIYLCSVERRGTEAFFGQGTRLTVV.

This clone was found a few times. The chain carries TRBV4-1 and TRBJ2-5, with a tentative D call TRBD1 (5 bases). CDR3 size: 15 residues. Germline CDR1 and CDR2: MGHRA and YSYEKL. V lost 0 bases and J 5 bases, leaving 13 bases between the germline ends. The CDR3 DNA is TGCGCCAGCAGCCAAGAAGGTAGACAGACGGAGACCCAGTACTTC. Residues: CASSQEGRQTETQYF.

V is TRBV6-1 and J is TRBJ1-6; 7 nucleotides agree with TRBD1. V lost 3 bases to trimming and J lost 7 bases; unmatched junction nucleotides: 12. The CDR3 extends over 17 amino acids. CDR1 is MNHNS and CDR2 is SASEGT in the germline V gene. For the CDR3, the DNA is TGTGCCAGCAGTGAGGAGGGGGCCGTAACGAACAATTCACCCCTCCACTTT. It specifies CASSEEGAVTNNSPLHF.

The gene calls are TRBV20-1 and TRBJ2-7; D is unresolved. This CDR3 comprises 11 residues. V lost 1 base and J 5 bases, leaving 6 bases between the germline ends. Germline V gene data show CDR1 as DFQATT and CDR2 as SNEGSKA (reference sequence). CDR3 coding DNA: TGCAGTGCTAGAGGGCTTGACGAGCAGTACTTC. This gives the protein CSARGLDEQYF.

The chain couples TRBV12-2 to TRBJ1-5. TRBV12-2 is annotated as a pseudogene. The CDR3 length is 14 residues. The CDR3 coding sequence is TGTGCAAGTCGTGACCGGGGAGGCAATCAGCCCCAGCATTTT. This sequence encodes CASRDRGGNQPQHF.

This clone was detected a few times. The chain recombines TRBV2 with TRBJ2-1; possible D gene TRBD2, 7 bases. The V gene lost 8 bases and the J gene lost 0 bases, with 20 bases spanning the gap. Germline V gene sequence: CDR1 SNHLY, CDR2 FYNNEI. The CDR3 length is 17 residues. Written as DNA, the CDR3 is TGTGCCAGCCTGGTCTCGCGGGGGCAATACTCCTACAATGAGCAGTTCTTC. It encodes CASLVSRGQYSYNEQFF.

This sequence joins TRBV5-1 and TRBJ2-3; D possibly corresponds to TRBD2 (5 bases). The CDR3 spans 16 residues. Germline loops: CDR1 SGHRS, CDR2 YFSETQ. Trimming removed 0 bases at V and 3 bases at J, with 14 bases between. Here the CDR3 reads CASSLGRTGITDTQYF. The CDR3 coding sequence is TGCGCCAGCAGCTTGGGGAGGACGGGTATTACAGATACGCAGTATTTT.

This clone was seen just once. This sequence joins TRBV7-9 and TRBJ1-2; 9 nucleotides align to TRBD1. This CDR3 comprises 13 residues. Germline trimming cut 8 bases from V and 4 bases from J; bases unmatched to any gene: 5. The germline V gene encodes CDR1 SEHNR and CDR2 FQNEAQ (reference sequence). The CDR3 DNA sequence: TGTGCCAGCGGGGACAGGGTTCTCTATGGCTACACCTTC. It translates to CASGDRVLYGYTF.

The CDR3 nucleotides read TGTGCCAGCAGTGGACAGGTCACTGAAGCTTTCTTT. Protein product: CASSGQVTEAFF. The chain joins TRBV12-3 or TRBV12-4 to TRBJ1-1, with 7 bases that match TRBD1. The CDR3 runs to 12 residues. The trim removed 5 bases at V and 4 bases at J, leaving 1 base unmatched.

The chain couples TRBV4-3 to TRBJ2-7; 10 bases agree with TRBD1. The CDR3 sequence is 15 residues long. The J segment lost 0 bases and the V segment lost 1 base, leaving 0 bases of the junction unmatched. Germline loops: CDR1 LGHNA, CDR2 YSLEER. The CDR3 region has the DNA TGCGCCAGCAGCCAAGGGACAGGGGGCTCCTACGAGCAGTACTTC. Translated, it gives CASSQGTGGSYEQYF.

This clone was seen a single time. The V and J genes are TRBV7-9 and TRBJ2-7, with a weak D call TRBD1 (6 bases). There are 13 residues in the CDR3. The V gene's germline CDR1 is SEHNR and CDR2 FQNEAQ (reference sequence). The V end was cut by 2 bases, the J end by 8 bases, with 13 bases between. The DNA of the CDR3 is TGTGCCAGCAGCTTATTACAGGGAGAAAAGCAGTACTTC. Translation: CASSLLQGEKQYF.

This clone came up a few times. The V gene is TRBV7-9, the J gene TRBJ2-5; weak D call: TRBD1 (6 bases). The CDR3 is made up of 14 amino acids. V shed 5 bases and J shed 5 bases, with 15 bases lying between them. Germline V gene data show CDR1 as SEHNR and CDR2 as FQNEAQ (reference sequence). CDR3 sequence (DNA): TGTGCCAGCAGCACTCTAGGGGGTGTGGAGACCCAGTACTTC. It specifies CASSTLGGVETQYF. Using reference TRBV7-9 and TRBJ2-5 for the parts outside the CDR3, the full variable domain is DTGVSQNPRHKITKRGQNVTFRCDPISEHNRLYWYRQTLGQGPEFLTYFQNEAQLEKSRLLSDRFSAERPKGSFSTLEIQRTEQGDSAMYLCASSTLGGVETQYFGPGTRLLVL.

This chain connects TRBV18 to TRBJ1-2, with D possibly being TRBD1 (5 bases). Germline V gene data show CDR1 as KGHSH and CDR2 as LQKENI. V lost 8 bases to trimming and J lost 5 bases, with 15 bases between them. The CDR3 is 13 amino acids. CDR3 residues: CASGRGAGYGYTF. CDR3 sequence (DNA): TGTGCCAGCGGGAGGGGCGCAGGGTATGGCTACACCTTC.

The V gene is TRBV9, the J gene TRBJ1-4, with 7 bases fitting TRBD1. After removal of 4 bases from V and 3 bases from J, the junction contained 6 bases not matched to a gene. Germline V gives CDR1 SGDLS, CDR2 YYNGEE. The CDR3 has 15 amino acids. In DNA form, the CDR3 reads TGTGCCAGCAGCATCTGGGACAGCTCTAATGAAAAACTGTTTTTT. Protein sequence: CASSIWDSSNEKLFF.

CDR3 DNA: TGTGCCAGTAGCGACAGTAGCAATCAGCCCCAGCATTTT. Protein product: CASSDSSNQPQHF. The chain is built from TRBV19 and TRBJ1-5, with D tentatively TRBD1 (5 bases). The CDR3 runs 13 residues. Between the trimmed V and J ends, which lost 6 bases and 0 bases, there was a span of 6 bases. From germline, CDR1 is LNHDA and CDR2 SQIVND (reference sequence).

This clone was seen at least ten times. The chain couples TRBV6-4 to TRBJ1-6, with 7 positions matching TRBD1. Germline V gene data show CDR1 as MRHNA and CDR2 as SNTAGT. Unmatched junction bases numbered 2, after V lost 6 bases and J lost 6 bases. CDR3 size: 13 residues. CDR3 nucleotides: TGTGCCAGCAGCCGGGACAGTAATTCACCCCTCCACTTT. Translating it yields CASSRDSNSPLHF.

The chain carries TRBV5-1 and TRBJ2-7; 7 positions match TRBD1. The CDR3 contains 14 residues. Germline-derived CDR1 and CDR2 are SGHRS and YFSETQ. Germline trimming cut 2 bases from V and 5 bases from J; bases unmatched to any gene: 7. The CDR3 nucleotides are TGCGCCAGCAGCTTAACGACAGGGTTGGACGAGCAGTACTTC. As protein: CASSLTTGLDEQYF.

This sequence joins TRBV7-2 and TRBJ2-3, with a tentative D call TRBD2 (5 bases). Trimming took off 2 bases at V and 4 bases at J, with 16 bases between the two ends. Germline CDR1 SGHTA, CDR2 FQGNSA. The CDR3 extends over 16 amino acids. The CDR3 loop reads CASSLMASISPDTQYF. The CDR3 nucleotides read TGTGCCAGCAGCTTAATGGCTAGCATTAGCCCAGATACGCAGTATTTT.

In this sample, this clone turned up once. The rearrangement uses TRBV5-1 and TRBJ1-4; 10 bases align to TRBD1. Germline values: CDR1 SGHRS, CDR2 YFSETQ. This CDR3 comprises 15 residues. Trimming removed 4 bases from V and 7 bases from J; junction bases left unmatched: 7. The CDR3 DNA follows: TGCGCCAGCAGCCAAGGGACAGGGGCTTCTGAAAAACTGTTTTTT. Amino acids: CASSQGTGASEKLFF.

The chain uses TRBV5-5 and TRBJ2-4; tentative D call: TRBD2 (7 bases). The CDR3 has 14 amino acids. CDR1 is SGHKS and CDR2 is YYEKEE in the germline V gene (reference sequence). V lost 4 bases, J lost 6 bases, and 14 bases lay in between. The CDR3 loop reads CASSPTGRVNIQYF. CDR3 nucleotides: TGTGCCAGCAGCCCTACAGGGAGGGTAAACATTCAGTACTTC. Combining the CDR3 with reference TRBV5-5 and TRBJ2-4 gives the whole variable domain DAGVTQSPTHLIKTRGQQVTLRCSPISGHKSVSWYQQVLGQGPQFIFQYYEKEERGRGNFPDRFSARQFPNYSSELNVNALLLGDSALYLCASSPTGRVNIQYFGAGTRLSVL.

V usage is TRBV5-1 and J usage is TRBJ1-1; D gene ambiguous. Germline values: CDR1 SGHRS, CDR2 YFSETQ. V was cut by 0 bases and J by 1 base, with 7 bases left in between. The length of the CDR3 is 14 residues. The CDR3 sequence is CASSLEEGNTEAFF. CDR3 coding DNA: TGCGCCAGCAGCTTGGAGGAGGGGAACACTGAAGCTTTCTTT.